A selection of T cell receptor beta chains follows, all from one sample in a study of T cells in Graves' hyperthyroidism and ophthalmopathy. TCRdb fed the multiplex PCR reads into MiXCR, producing one record per CDR3 protein. This table holds approximately 400,000 distinct CDR3 sequences, around 18% found once. Sequenced sample: blood. Receptor source: a man aged 18-30 years with Graves' ophthalmopathy. The conserved cysteine and the conserved F or W are not part of the CDR3 here. For some rows the clone size is stated as once, few or many, or as a class when expanded; others skip it.

clone size: many
J gene: TRBJ2-7
V gene: TRBV5-1
CDR3 protein: ASSPLQGFNEQY

clone size: many
J gene: TRBJ2-3
V gene: TRBV20-1
CDR3 protein: SARVQTSTDTQY

clone size: many
J gene: TRBJ1-2
V gene: TRBV6-1
CDR3 protein: ASSEDRGRGYGYT

clone size: few
J gene: TRBJ2-1
V gene: TRBV5-5
CDR3 protein: ASSPDWAYNEQF

clone size: .
J gene: TRBJ2-1
V gene: TRBV7-3
CDR3 protein: ASSSLRGLGEQF

clone size: many
J gene: TRBJ2-2
V gene: TRBV3-1
CDR3 protein: ASSHLARTGELF

clone size: many
J gene: TRBJ2-3
V gene: TRBV3-1
CDR3 protein: ASSQDWAETDTQY

clone size: many
J gene: TRBJ1-1
V gene: TRBV3-1
CDR3 protein: ASSQAQVNTEAF

clone size: few
J gene: TRBJ2-3
V gene: TRBV7-9
CDR3 protein: ASSFTSGGFDTQY

clone size: many
J gene: TRBJ2-3
V gene: TRBV7-9
CDR3 protein: ASSPLGTSMDTQY

clone size: many
J gene: TRBJ1-5
V gene: TRBV28
CDR3 protein: ASSHRQGLNQPQH

clone size: many
J gene: TRBJ2-1
V gene: TRBV12-3/TRBV12-4
CDR3 protein: ASQHLGRGVESEQF

clone size: few
J gene: TRBJ2-7
V gene: TRBV7-2
CDR3 protein: ASSRLGDPLEQY

clone size: few
J gene: TRBJ2-2
V gene: TRBV19
CDR3 protein: ASSRGGPGELF

clone size: few
J gene: TRBJ1-1
V gene: TRBV12-3/TRBV12-4
CDR3 protein: ASRFDRANTEAF

clone size: .
J gene: TRBJ2-7
V gene: TRBV5-6
CDR3 protein: ASSVGQTYGQY

clone size: many
J gene: TRBJ2-5
V gene: TRBV2
CDR3 protein: AGLGDSEETQY

clone size: many
J gene: TRBJ2-1
V gene: TRBV7-8
CDR3 protein: ASSALLAVSYNEQF

clone size: few
J gene: TRBJ2-5
V gene: TRBV10-3
CDR3 protein: ATSGLAGGQETQY

clone size: few
J gene: TRBJ2-2
V gene: TRBV20-1
CDR3 protein: SARDGGKNTGELF

clone size: .
J gene: TRBJ2-2
V gene: TRBV15
CDR3 protein: ATSLSYGRDTGELF

clone size: many
J gene: TRBJ2-5
V gene: TRBV27
CDR3 protein: ASSPRLAAIQETQY

clone size: many
J gene: TRBJ1-1
V gene: TRBV7-6
CDR3 protein: ASSLAGEGDGAF